Included here is one TCR beta chain sequence, with context. This entry comes from a study of T-cell memory formation after mild COVID-19. Trimming cost V 0 bases and J 3 bases; bases outside gene matches: 4. Per germline, CDR1 SGHRS and CDR2 YFSETQ. The CDR3 totals 15 residues. TCRdb fed the 5' RACE reads into MiXCR, producing one record per CDR3 protein. Here the sample spans almost 550,000 distinct CDR3 sequences, 20% being singletons. The clonotype was recovered from an adult woman who had mild COVID-19 (a few samples of this study predate the infection). Cell type and time point are not known. The sample consisted of PBMCs or a T cell subset sorted from them (not recorded which). The chain employs TRBV5-1 and TRBJ2-3, with 7 positions matching TRBD1. The CDR3 nucleotides read TGCGCCAGCAGCTTGGTAGGGGGCGAAACAGATACGCAGTATTTT. Amino acid sequence: CASSLVGGETDTQYF.